The entry below gives a single T cell receptor (beta chain) sequence along with its context. The deep-level immunoSEQ assay was used. Sequenced by immunoSEQ multiplex PCR; TCRdb stores in-frame clones only, minus some. This sample carries roughly 760,000 clones, around 74% of them seen once, and the ten largest clones take 1.7%. This sample is drawn from a study of shared clonotypes between healthy human individuals. In the CD4+ fraction, cells were divided into CD45RA+ naive and CD45RA-negative memory subsets. The V and J ends lost 9 bases and 0 bases, in that order; junction bases with no gene match: 1. Germline V gene data show CDR1 as MDHEN and CDR2 as SYDVKM. This CDR3 has 13 amino acids.

The receptor comes from a woman younger than 45 in good health. This chain links TRBV28 with TRBJ2-5, with TRBD2 matching 10 bases. What was sequenced was memory CD4+ T cells sorted from blood. The subset here: CD45RA-negative fraction. In DNA form, the CDR3 reads TGTGCCAGTGGACTAGCGGACCAAGAGACCCAGTACTTC. Its protein is CASGLADQETQYF.